The 9 T cell receptor beta chains in this list originate from one sample, sequenced in a study of blood T cell repertoires in COVID-19. Profiled with immunoSEQ multiplex PCR; TCRdb holds only in-frame clones, not every one. The table includes hundreds of thousands of clones, 87% detected once. The material sequenced was PBMCs or T cells enriched from blood (not recorded which). These receptors were taken from a woman in her thirties with acute COVID-19.

The chain carries TRBV7-3 and TRBJ2-5, with D possibly being TRBD2 (6 bases). This CDR3 spans 15 amino acids. The ends were cut back, 1 base at V and 9 bases at J, with 18 bases in the middle. The germline V gene encodes CDR1 SGHTA and CDR2 FQGTGA. Here the CDR3 DNA reads TGTGCCAGCAGCTTAAAGCGGGCGGGCACTTCGGCCCAGTACTTC. It translates to CASSLKRAGTSAQYF.

The chain joins TRBV29-1 to TRBJ1-3; D might be TRBD1 (5 bases). V lost 3 bases to trimming and J lost 0 bases, with 9 bases between them. The CDR3 covers 14 residues. From germline, CDR1 is SQVTM and CDR2 ANQGSEA. CDR3: CSVDSGASGNTIYF. CDR3 bases: TGCAGCGTTGATTCTGGGGCCTCTGGAAACACCATATATTTT.

This clone was observed a single time. In DNA form, the CDR3 reads TGTGCCAGCAGCCCGGACTACGCACGCACAGATACGCAGTATTTT. Encoded protein: CASSPDYARTDTQYF. The chain links TRBV7-3 to TRBJ2-3, with a tentative D call TRBD2 (6 bases). Trimming stripped 5 bases from V and 1 base from J, with 13 bases between. The CDR3 runs 15 residues. Germline V gene lookup returns CDR1 SGHTA and CDR2 FQGTGA.

The rearrangement links TRBV3-1 (or the pseudogene TRBV3-2) to TRBJ2-1; TRBD1 might be the D (7 bases). CDR1 and CDR2 (germline): LGHDT, YNNKEL (reference sequence). There are 15 residues in the CDR3. V was cut by 1 base and J by 7 bases, with 14 bases left in between. In nucleotides, the CDR3 is TGTGCCAGCAGCCAAGTGGAGGGGGCGAGGAATGAGCAGTTCTTC. It translates to CASSQVEGARNEQFF.

Here the CDR3 reads CASSPAGGTGANVLTF. In DNA form, the CDR3 reads TGTGCCAGCAGCCCCGCGGGGGGGACTGGGGCCAACGTCCTGACTTTC. The gene calls are TRBV7-8 and TRBJ2-6; 9 positions match TRBD2. This CDR3 is built from 16 residues. Germline CDR1 and CDR2: SGHVS and FQNEAQ. J gave up 2 bases and V 5 bases, and 4 bases lay outside the gene matches.

This clone was seen only once. V is TRBV7-2 and J is TRBJ2-3; 10 bases fit TRBD2. There are 18 residues in the CDR3. The germline V gene encodes CDR1 SGHTA and CDR2 FQGNSA. Unmatched junction bases numbered 7, after V lost 0 bases and J lost 1 base. CDR3 DNA: TGTGCCAGCAGCTTAGCGGCTAGCGGGAGTTTTGGCACAGATACGCAGTATTTT. Translation: CASSLAASGSFGTDTQYF.

This clone was recorded only once. V gene TRBV28 combines with J gene TRBJ2-7, with 10 bases that match TRBD1. The CDR3 loop spans 13 amino acids. V lost 6 bases to trimming and J lost 4 bases; unmatched junction nucleotides: 3. Looked up from germline, CDR1 is MDHEN and CDR2 is SYDVKM. CDR3: CASRDRGRYEQYF. The CDR3 nucleotides are TGTGCCAGCAGAGACAGGGGGCGATACGAGCAGTACTTC.

The rearrangement links TRBV29-1 to TRBJ2-1; 7 positions agree with TRBD2. The length of the CDR3 is 14 residues. Per germline, CDR1 SQVTM and CDR2 ANQGSEA. V dropped 6 bases and J dropped 0; count of bases not matched to a gene: 5. For the CDR3, the DNA is TGCAGCGTAGGAGGGAGGGCCTCCTACAATGAGCAGTTCTTC. This sequence encodes CSVGGRASYNEQFF.

The V call is TRBV2, the J call TRBJ2-1; a weak D match, TRBD2 (7 bases). Trimming cost V 2 bases and J 3 bases, with 14 bases left between them. The CDR3 sequence is 16 residues long. Per germline, CDR1 SNHLY and CDR2 FYNNEI. Here the CDR3 reads CASSERAGAYYNEQFF. The CDR3 region has the DNA TGTGCCAGCAGTGAAAGGGCGGGGGCATACTACAATGAGCAGTTCTTC.